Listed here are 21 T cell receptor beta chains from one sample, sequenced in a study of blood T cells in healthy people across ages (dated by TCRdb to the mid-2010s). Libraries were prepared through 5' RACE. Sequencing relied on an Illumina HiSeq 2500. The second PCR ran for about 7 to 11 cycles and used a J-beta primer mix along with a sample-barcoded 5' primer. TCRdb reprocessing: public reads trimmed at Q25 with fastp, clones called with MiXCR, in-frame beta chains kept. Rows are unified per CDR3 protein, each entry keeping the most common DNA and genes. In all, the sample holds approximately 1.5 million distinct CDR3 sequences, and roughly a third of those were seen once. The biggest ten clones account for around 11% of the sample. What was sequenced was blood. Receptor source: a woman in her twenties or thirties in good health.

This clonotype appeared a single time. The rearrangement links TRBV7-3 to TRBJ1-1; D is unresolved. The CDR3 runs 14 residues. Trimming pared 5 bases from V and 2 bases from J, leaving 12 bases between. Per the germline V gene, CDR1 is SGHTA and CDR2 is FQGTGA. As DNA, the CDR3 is TGTGCCAGCAGCCCAAACGGGAAAAACACTGAAGCTTTCTTT. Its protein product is CASSPNGKNTEAFF.

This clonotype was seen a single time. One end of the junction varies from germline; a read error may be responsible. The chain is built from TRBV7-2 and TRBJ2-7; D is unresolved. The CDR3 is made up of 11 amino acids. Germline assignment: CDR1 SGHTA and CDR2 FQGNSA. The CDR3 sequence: CASSSSCEQYF. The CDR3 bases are TGTGCCAGCAGCTCGTCCTGCGAGCAGTACTTC.

For the CDR3, the DNA is TGCGCCAGCGGGACCCTAACTGAAGCTTTCTTT. This gives the protein CASGTLTEAFF. The gene calls are TRBV4-1 and TRBJ1-1; tentatively, D is TRBD1 (5 bases). Deletions cut 8 bases from V and 5 bases from J, with 9 bases between. There are 11 residues in the CDR3. From germline, CDR1 is MGHRA and CDR2 YSYEKL.

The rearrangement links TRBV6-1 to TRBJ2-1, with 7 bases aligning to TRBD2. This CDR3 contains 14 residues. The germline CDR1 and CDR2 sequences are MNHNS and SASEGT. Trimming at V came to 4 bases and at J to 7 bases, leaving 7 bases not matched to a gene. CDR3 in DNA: TGTGCCAGCAGTGGCCTGGGGGGGAGGAATGAGCAGTTCTTC. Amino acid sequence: CASSGLGGRNEQFF.

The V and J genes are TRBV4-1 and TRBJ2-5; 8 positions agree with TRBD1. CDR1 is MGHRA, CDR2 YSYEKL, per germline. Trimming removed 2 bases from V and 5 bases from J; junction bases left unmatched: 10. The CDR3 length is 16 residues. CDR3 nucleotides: TGCGCCAGCAGCCAATCCCCCGGACAGGGCGGGGAGACCCAGTACTTC. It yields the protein CASSQSPGQGGETQYF.

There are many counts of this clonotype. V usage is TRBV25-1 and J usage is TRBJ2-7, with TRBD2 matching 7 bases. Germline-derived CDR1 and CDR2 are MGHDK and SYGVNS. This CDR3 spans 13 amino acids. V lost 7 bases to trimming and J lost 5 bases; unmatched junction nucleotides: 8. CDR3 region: CASTRGGSDEQYF. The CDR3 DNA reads TGTGCCAGCACCCGCGGGGGTTCGGACGAGCAGTACTTC.

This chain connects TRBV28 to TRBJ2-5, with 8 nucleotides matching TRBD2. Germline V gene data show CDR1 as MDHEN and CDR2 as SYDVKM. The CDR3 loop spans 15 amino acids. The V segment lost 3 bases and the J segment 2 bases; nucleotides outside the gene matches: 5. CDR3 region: CASSFLIAGQETQYF. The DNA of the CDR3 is TGTGCCAGCAGTTTTCTTATAGCGGGACAAGAGACCCAGTACTTC.

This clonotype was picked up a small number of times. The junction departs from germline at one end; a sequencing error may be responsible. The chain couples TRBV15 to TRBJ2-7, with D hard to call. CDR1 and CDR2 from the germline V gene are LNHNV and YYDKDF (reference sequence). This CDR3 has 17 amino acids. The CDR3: CVTSRDQRLTSSYEQYF. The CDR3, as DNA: TGTGTCACCAGCAGAGATCAACGTTTAACAAGCTCCTACGAGCAGTACTTC.

CDR3 region: CSADTLGDYGYTF. The CDR3 DNA follows: TGCAGTGCTGACACCCTTGGGGACTATGGCTACACCTTC. The J gene is TRBJ1-2, the V gene TRBV20-1; D is unresolved. The CDR3 consists of 13 residues. Germline V lookup: CDR1 DFQATT, CDR2 SNEGSKA (reference sequence). Trimming took off 5 bases at V and 3 bases at J, with 13 bases between the two ends.

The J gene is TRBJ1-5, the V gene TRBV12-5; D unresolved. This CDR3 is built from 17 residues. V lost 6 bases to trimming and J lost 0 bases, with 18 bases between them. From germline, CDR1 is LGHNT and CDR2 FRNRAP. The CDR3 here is CASGPDTRTYSNQPQHF. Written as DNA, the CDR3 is TGTGCTAGTGGCCCCGACACTAGAACGTATAGCAATCAGCCCCAGCATTTT.

CDR3 sequence: CASSHTLGQEINYGYTF. CDR3 nucleotides: TGTGCCAGCAGCCACACTCTGGGACAGGAGATTAACTATGGCTACACCTTC. This rearrangement joins TRBV5-5 to TRBJ1-2; 8 positions agree with TRBD1. The V and J ends lost 4 bases and 1 base, in that order; junction bases with no gene match: 12. Germline CDR1 reads SGHKS; CDR2 reads YYEKEE (reference sequence). The length of the CDR3 is 17 residues.

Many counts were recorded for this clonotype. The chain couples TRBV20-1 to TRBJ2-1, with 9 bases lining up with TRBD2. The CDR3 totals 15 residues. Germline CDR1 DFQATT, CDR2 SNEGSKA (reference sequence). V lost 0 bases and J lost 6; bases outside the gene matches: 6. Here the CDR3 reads CSARDLSGRVNEQFF. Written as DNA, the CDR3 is TGCAGTGCTAGAGACCTTAGCGGGAGAGTCAATGAGCAGTTCTTC.

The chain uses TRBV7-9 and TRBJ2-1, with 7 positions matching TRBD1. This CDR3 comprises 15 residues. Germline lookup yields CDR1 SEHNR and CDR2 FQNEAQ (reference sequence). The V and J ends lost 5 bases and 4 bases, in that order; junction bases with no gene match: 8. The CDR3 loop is CASSRRQGAYNEQFF. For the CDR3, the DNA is TGTGCCAGCAGCCGTCGACAGGGAGCGTACAATGAGCAGTTCTTC. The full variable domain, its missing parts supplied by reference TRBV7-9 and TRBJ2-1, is DTGVSQNPRHKITKRGQNVTFRCDPISEHNRLYWYRQTLGQGPEFLTYFQNEAQLEKSRLLSDRFSAERPKGSFSTLEIQRTEQGDSAMYLCASSRRQGAYNEQFFGPGTRLTVL.

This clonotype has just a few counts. The CDR3, as DNA: TGCAGTGCTAGTCCGGGAGAGAGCACAGATACGCAGTATTTT. It translates to CSASPGESTDTQYF. The rearrangement uses TRBV20-1 and TRBJ2-3, with D perhaps matching TRBD2 (6 bases). The CDR3 runs 14 residues. V lost 3 bases, J lost 0 bases, and 10 bases lay in between. Germline CDR1 reads DFQATT; CDR2 reads SNEGSKA (reference sequence).

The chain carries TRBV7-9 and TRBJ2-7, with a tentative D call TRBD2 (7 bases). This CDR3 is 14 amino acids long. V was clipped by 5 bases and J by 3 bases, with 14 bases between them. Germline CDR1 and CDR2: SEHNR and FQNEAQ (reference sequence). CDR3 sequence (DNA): TGTGCCAGCAGCCTGAGCGGGACAATCTACGAGCAGTACTTC. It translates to CASSLSGTIYEQYF.

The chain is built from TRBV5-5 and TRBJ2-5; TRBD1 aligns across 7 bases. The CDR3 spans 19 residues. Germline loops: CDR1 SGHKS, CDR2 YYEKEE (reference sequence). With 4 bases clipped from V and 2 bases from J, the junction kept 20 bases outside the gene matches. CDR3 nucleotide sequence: TGTGCCAGCAGCCGGACCGGGATGTATGGGACAGTAGGGCAAGAGACCCAGTACTTC. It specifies CASSRTGMYGTVGQETQYF.

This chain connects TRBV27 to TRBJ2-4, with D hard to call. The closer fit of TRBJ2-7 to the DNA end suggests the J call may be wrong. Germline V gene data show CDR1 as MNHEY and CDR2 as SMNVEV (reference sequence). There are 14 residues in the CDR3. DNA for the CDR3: TGTGCCAGCAGTTGTGGCACCTCAACCTACGAGCAGTACTTC. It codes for CASSCGTSTYEQYF.

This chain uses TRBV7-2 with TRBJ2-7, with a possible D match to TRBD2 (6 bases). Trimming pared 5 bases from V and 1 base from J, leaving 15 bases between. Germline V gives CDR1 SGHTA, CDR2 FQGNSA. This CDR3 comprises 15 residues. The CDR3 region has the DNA TGTGCCAGCAGCCAGGGAGGAGTTTTGTCCTACGAGCAGTACGTC. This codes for CASSQGGVLSYEQYV.

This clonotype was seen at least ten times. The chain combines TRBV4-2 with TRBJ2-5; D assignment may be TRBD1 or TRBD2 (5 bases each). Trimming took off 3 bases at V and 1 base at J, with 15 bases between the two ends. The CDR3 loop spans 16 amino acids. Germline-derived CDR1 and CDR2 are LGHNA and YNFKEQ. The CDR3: CASSQHSRDAQETQYF. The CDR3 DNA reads TGTGCCAGCAGCCAGCATAGCCGGGACGCCCAAGAGACCCAGTACTTC.

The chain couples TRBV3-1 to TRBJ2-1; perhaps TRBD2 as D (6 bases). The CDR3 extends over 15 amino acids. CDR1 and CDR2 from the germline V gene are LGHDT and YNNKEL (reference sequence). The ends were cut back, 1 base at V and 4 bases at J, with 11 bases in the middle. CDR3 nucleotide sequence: TGTGCCAGCAGCCAAGTAACTAGCCCATACAATGAGCAGTTCTTC. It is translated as CASSQVTSPYNEQFF.

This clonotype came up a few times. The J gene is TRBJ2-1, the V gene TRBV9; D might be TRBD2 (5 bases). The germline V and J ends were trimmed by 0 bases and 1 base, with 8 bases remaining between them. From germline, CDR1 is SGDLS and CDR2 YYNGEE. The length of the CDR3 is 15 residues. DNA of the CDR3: TGTGCCAGCAGCGTAGCGACTACTTCCTACAATGAGCAGTTCTTC. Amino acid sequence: CASSVATTSYNEQFF.